The rows below give T cell receptor beta chains drawn from one sample of a study of blood T cells in healthy people across ages. TCRdb itself ran the 5' RACE reads through MiXCR, one entry per CDR3 protein. The table shows over 450,000 distinct CDR3 sequences, with 24% occurring only once. These same data were also listed under a study on T cells of mothers and their children.

The specimen sequenced was blood. These receptors were collected from a boy between 10 and 17 years old in good health. Each CDR3 is given with its conserved first and last residue. Fields, in order: J gene, clone size, V gene, D gene, CDR3 protein, CDR3 DNA. The D gene is left open where the match is weak. Not every row has a clone size; where given, it reads once, few, many or a size class.

j_call: TRBJ1-5; clone_size: few; v_call: TRBV7-8; d_call: NA; cdr3_aa: CASSLGEGGRANQPQHF; cdr3_nt: TGTGCCAGCAGCTTAGGAGAAGGCGGCAGGGCGAATCAGCCCCAGCATTTT
j_call: TRBJ1-1; clone_size: few; v_call: TRBV18; d_call: TRBD1; cdr3_aa: CASSPNRQGGSTEAFF; cdr3_nt: TGTGCCAGCTCACCCAATAGACAGGGAGGGAGCACTGAAGCTTTCTTT
j_call: TRBJ1-1; clone_size: few; v_call: TRBV4-3; d_call: NA; cdr3_aa: CASSRIQQNTEAFF; cdr3_nt: TGCGCCAGCAGCCGCATACAGCAGAACACTGAAGCTTTCTTT
j_call: TRBJ1-4; clone_size: many; v_call: TRBV7-2; d_call: TRBD1; cdr3_aa: CASSLGQGARNEKLFF; cdr3_nt: TGTGCCAGCAGCTTAGGACAGGGGGCGCGTAATGAAAAACTGTTTTTT
j_call: TRBJ2-7; clone_size: few; v_call: TRBV28; d_call: NA; cdr3_aa: CASSPDAQGTYEQYF; cdr3_nt: TGTGCCAGCAGCCCAGACGCACAGGGCACCTACGAGCAGTACTTC
j_call: TRBJ1-4; clone_size: NA; v_call: TRBV2; d_call: TRBD1; cdr3_aa: CASRDQGARTNEKLFF; cdr3_nt: TGTGCCAGCAGGGATCAGGGGGCGAGAACTAATGAAAAACTGTTTTTT
j_call: TRBJ2-1; clone_size: NA; v_call: TRBV5-1; d_call: TRBD1; cdr3_aa: CASSPNRGLSYNEQFF; cdr3_nt: TGCGCCAGCAGCCCAAACAGGGGCCTCTCCTACAATGAGCAGTTCTTC
j_call: TRBJ2-7; clone_size: once; v_call: TRBV20-1; d_call: NA; cdr3_aa: CSARVVTTYEQYF; cdr3_nt: TGCAGCGCTAGAGTGGTTACGACCTACGAGCAGTACTTC
j_call: TRBJ2-2; clone_size: NA; v_call: TRBV2; d_call: NA; cdr3_aa: CASSREYHTGELSF; cdr3_nt: TGTGCCAGCAGCCGGGAGTATCACACCGGGGAGCTGTCTTTT
j_call: TRBJ2-2; clone_size: NA; v_call: TRBV29-1; d_call: NA; cdr3_aa: CSVDLGGQTGELFF; cdr3_nt: TGCAGCGTTGATTTAGGAGGGCAAACCGGGGAGCTGTTTTTT
j_call: TRBJ1-1; clone_size: NA; v_call: TRBV11-3; d_call: NA; cdr3_aa: CASSLRSGGAAFF; cdr3_nt: TGTGCCAGCAGCTTAAGGAGCGGGGGGGCGGCTTTCTTT